A selection of T cell receptor beta chains follows, all from one sample in a study of OX40 agonist ivuxolimab in advanced cancers. Libraries were prepared by immunoSEQ multiplex PCR; TCRdb keeps only in-frame clonotypes and omits some of them. The data contain about 20,000 clones, about 70% of them singletons. The sequences come from CD4+ or CD8+ T cells sorted from blood, collected in a trial of the OX40 agonist ivuxolimab. Receptors were obtained from an adult with an advanced solid tumor such as melanoma, head and neck, liver or kidney cancer. CDR3s include the opening cysteine and the closing phenylalanine or tryptophan. The D gene is left open where the match is weak.

TRBD1	TRBV27	TRBJ1-2	CASRDRGPTNYGYTF	TGTGCCAGCAGGGACAGGGGGCCTACTAACTATGGCTACACCTTC
TRBD1	TRBV28	TRBJ1-1	CASSLTGVNTEAFF	TGTGCCAGCAGTTTGACAGGGGTGAACACTGAAGCTTTCTTT
.	TRBV4-1	TRBJ1-6	CASSQDRVPYNSPLHF	TGCGCCAGCAGCCAAGACAGAGTGCCCTATAATTCACCCCTCCACTTT
TRBD1	TRBV7-8	TRBJ1-1	CASSLGQGTEAFF	TGTGCCAGCAGCTTAGGACAGGGCACTGAAGCTTTCTTT
.	TRBV7-2	TRBJ2-7	CASSFDSSGYEQYF	TGTGCCAGCAGCTTTGACAGTTCGGGCTACGAGCAGTACTTC
.	TRBV27	TRBJ2-7	CASSLGAGTRSYEQYF	TGTGCCAGCAGTTTAGGGGCCGGGACGCGATCCTACGAGCAGTACTTC
.	TRBV5-1	TRBJ2-7	CASSFGGGRDTYEQYF	TGCGCCAGCAGCTTCGGAGGGGGGCGGGACACCTACGAGCAGTACTTC
TRBD1	TRBV7-2	TRBJ1-2	CASSFLGQGIDGYTF	TGTGCCAGCAGCTTCCTCGGACAGGGGATCGATGGCTACACCTTC
.	TRBV2	TRBJ2-3	CASSEGLGRGSTDTQYF	TGTGCCAGCAGTGAAGGCTTGGGTCGGGGGAGCACAGATACGCAGTATTTT
TRBD1	TRBV28	TRBJ1-5	CASSQGTGVNQPQHF	TGTGCCAGCAGTCAGGGGACAGGCGTCAATCAGCCCCAGCATTTT
TRBD2	TRBV10-2	TRBJ2-3	CASGLAGSSTDTQYF	TGCGCCAGTGGACTAGCGGGGTCTAGCACAGATACGCAGTATTTT